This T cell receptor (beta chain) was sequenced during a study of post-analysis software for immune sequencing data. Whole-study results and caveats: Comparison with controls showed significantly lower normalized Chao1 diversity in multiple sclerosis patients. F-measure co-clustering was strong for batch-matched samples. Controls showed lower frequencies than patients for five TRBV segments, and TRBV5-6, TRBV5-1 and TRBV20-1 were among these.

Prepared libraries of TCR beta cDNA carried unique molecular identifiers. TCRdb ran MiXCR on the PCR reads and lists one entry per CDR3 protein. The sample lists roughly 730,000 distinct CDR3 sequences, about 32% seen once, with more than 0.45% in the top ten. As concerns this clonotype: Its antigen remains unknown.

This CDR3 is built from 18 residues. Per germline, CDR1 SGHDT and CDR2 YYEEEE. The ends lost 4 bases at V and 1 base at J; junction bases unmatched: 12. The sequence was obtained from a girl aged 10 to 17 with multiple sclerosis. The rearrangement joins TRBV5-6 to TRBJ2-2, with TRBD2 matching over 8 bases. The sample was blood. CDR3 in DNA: TGTGCCAGCAGCGGCGGGGGGTGGGGGCGCTGGAACACCGGGGAGCTGTTTTTT. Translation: CASSGGGWGRWNTGELFF. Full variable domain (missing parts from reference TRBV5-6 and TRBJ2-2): DAGVTQSPTHLIKTRGQQVTLRCSPKSGHDTVSWYQQALGQGPQFIFQYYEEEERQRGNFPDRFSGHQFPNYSSELNVNALLLGDSALYLCASSGGGWGRWNTGELFFGEGSRLTVL.